At least ten counts were recorded for the clone carrying this T cell receptor (beta chain). No antigen is known for it. These data are taken from a study of T cells after yellow fever vaccination. Turning to the study itself: For low cell numbers, libraries were made with SMART-Seq v4 Ultra Low Input. Overall study findings and caveats: Booster sampling recovered most clones from primary vaccination (roughly 96% CD4, around 90% CD8). A weaker secondary response peaked on day 5, the primary on day 15.

In making TCR cDNA, 5'RACE template switching added a universal primer site and UMIs to it. Using its own MiXCR run on the 5' RACE reads, TCRdb lists one record per CDR3 protein. The repertoire has 250,000 to 350,000 distinct CDR3 sequences, around 4.5% of them found once; the top ten carry around 19%. The germline CDR1 and CDR2 sequences are DFQATT and SNEGSKA (reference sequence). The V segment lost 2 bases and the J segment 7 bases; nucleotides outside the gene matches: 1. The length of the CDR3 is 13 residues. This TCR came from a man aged 18-30 years who received the YFV17D yellow fever vaccine. V usage is TRBV20-1 and J usage is TRBJ1-6, with TRBD1 matching over 8 bases. This material consisted of PBMCs, taken 15 days after the yellow fever booster vaccination. CDR3 sequence (DNA): TGCAGTGCTAGACAGGGGGCAAATTCACCCCTCCACTTT. Translating it yields CSARQGANSPLHF.